Detailed here is one T cell receptor (beta chain). The sample belongs to a study of T-cell reconstitution after alpha-beta-depleted transplantation in children. Unique molecular identifiers were built into the TCRbeta library. From the PCR reads, TCRdb called clonotypes with MiXCR, one entry per CDR3 protein. There are some 200,000 distinct CDR3 sequences in the sample; 8.4% occur only once, and approximately 40% lies in the top ten. The CDR3 covers 13 residues. Germline CDR1 MNHEY, CDR2 SVGEGT. V lost 2 bases and J 4 bases, leaving 8 bases between the germline ends. The sample consisted of PBMCs, mostly from graft donor cells, taken 360 days after TCRalphabeta/CD19-depleted stem cell transplant. This chain connects TRBV6-2 or TRBV6-3 to TRBJ2-5, with D uncertain. The clonotype was recovered from a male patient aged 2 to 9 who had a stem cell transplant for acute myeloid leukemia, so the T cells may come from the graft donor. The CDR3 DNA sequence: TGTGCCAGCAGTTACCTTACCGTAGAGACCCAGTACTTC. This sequence encodes CASSYLTVETQYF.